Each of the 29 T cell receptor beta chains below was sequenced from the same sample in a study of T cell repertoires in cytomegalovirus infection. TCRdb used MiXCR to reprocess the reads, holding one entry per CDR3 protein. The top ten hold under 15% of the sample, which has about a million distinct CDR3 sequences, approximately 31% seen once. The antigens these receptors bind are not known. Here the sequenced sample was cultured CD8+ T cells from PBMCs, taken from culture after CMV antigen stimulation. All receptors derive from a human donor in good health (CMV status not recorded). Some clones in this sample may be carry-over from other donors' samples.

This clonotype has more than one count but fewer than ten. The chain links TRBV11-2 to TRBJ2-3, with 9 bases aligning to TRBD2. The trim removed 4 bases at V and 1 base at J, leaving 12 bases unmatched. This CDR3 has 18 residues. CDR1 and CDR2 (germline): SGHAT, FQNNGV. DNA of the CDR3: TGTGCCAGCAGCTCCCTCCCTCTAGCGGGACACCGCACAGATACGCAGTATTTT. This gives the protein CASSSLPLAGHRTDTQYF.

The CDR3 sequence: CASGFNPAGGYYEQYF. The CDR3 region has the DNA TGTGCTAGTGGTTTTAACCCAGCGGGGGGATACTACGAGCAGTACTTC. The rearrangement uses TRBV12-5 and TRBJ2-7; 9 bases line up with TRBD2. CDR1 and CDR2 from the germline V gene are LGHNT and FRNRAP. This CDR3 is 16 amino acids long. V lost 3 bases to trimming and J lost 3 bases; unmatched junction nucleotides: 9.

The chain joins TRBV9 to TRBJ2-2, with no clear D. The germline CDR1 and CDR2 sequences are SGDLS and YYNGEE. Deletions cut 7 bases from V and 3 bases from J, with 10 bases between. The length of the CDR3 is 13 residues. CDR3 sequence: CASERTYTGELFF. CDR3 coding DNA: TGTGCCAGCGAACGGACGTACACCGGGGAGCTGTTTTTT.

The chain uses TRBV5-6 and TRBJ2-7; TRBD1 is a possible D gene (5 bases). The V end was cut by 6 bases, the J end by 4 bases, with 8 bases between. The CDR3 totals 11 residues. The germline gives CDR1 SGHDT, CDR2 YYEEEE. The CDR3 spells CASNTGYEQYV. The CDR3 nucleotides read TGTGCCAGCAACACAGGATACGAGCAGTACGTC.

The chain recombines TRBV6-2 or TRBV6-3 with TRBJ1-1; the D is unclear. Deletions cut 0 bases from V and 7 bases from J, with 12 bases between. This CDR3 has 14 residues. Germline V gives CDR1 MNHEY, CDR2 SVGEGT. CDR3 DNA sequence: TGTGCCAGCAGTTACTCCGGACCGGGGTATGAAGCTTTCTTT. Protein product: CASSYSGPGYEAFF.

The J gene is TRBJ2-1, the V gene TRBV29-1, with D possibly TRBD2 on 6 matching bases. The germline V gene encodes CDR1 SQVTM and CDR2 ANQGSEA. The CDR3 length is 17 residues. V was shortened by 0 bases and J by 1 base, with 16 bases between the two germline ends. In DNA, the CDR3 is TGCAGCGTTGAAGATCATCGGGGACTTTCTTCCTACAATGAGCAGTTCTTC. It codes for CSVEDHRGLSSYNEQFF.

This clonotype has a count of ten or more. The chain is built from TRBV7-2 and TRBJ2-2, with D perhaps TRBD1 (6 bases). Germline V gene sequence: CDR1 SGHTA, CDR2 FQGNSA. The CDR3 covers 17 residues. V dropped 5 bases and J dropped 3 bases, with 19 bases sitting between them. CDR3 protein: CASSAINRDGHTGELFF. In DNA, the CDR3 is TGTGCCAGCAGCGCGATCAACAGGGATGGGCACACCGGGGAGCTGTTTTTT.

The table lists this clonotype with a few counts. The chain combines TRBV28 with TRBJ2-1; tentative D call: TRBD1 (5 bases). Per the germline V gene, CDR1 is MDHEN and CDR2 is SYDVKM. V lost 9 bases and J lost 0, with 15 bases in between. This CDR3 region has 15 residues. The CDR3 nucleotides read TGTGCCAGTTTAGGGGCCCAGAGCTCCTACAATGAGCAGTTCTTC. Translation gives CASLGAQSSYNEQFF.

The genes are TRBV4-1 and TRBJ2-1; 8 bases are shared with TRBD1. The CDR3 covers 15 residues. Germline CDR1 reads MGHRA; CDR2 reads YSYEKL. V shed 3 bases and J 4 bases; nucleotides not matched to a gene: 5. CDR3 bases: TGCGCCAGCAGCCAGGACCGGGACAGGTACAATGAGCAGTTCTTC. Translating gives CASSQDRDRYNEQFF.

The rearrangement links TRBV20-1 to TRBJ2-2, with 11 bases identical to TRBD2. CDR1 and CDR2 from the germline V gene are DFQATT and SNEGSKA (reference sequence). The V and J ends lost 1 base and 7 bases, in that order; junction bases with no gene match: 8. This CDR3 has 16 residues. CDR3 amino acids: CSARGASGGFGGELFF. Here the CDR3 DNA reads TGCAGTGCTAGAGGGGCTAGCGGGGGGTTTGGCGGGGAGCTGTTTTTT.

With respect to this clonotype: Being one base from a much bigger clone, this may be a read error. The V and J genes are TRBV11-2 and TRBJ2-1; 8 positions agree with TRBD1. This CDR3 comprises 16 residues. The germline V gene has CDR1 SGHAT and CDR2 FQNNGV. In nucleotides, the CDR3 is TGTGCCAGCAGCCCCGCAGGGGGCCGCTCCTACATTGAGCAGTTCTTC. Protein: CASSPAGGRSYIEQFF. The full variable domain, completed using reference TRBV11-2 and TRBJ2-1, is EAGVAQSPRYKIIEKRQSVAFWCNPISGHATLYWYQQILGQGPKLLIQFQNNGVVDDSQLPKDRFSAERLKGVDSTLKIQPAKLEDSAVYLCASSPAGGRSYIEQFFGPGTRLTVL.

The V call is TRBV7-6, the J call TRBJ2-5; the D gene could be TRBD1 or TRBD2 (5 bases each). CDR1 SGHVS and CDR2 FNYEAQ come from the germline V gene. This CDR3 is built from 15 residues. V dropped 5 bases and J dropped 3 bases, with 16 bases sitting between them. The CDR3 DNA reads TGTGCCAGCAGCCCACGGGACCCTAAAAAAGAGACCCAGTACTTC. Its translation is CASSPRDPKKETQYF.

This clonotype showed up just a few times. V usage is TRBV4-3 and J usage is TRBJ2-1; a weak D match, TRBD1 (6 bases). Germline lookup yields CDR1 LGHNA and CDR2 YSLEER. The CDR3 runs to 13 residues. With 3 bases removed from V and 6 bases from J, the gap between germline ends came to 9 bases. The CDR3 region is CASSHVQGNEQFF. The CDR3 DNA sequence: TGCGCCAGCAGCCATGTACAGGGCAATGAGCAGTTCTTC.

The chain has TRBV5-6 and TRBJ1-2, with D hard to call. Per germline, CDR1 SGHDT and CDR2 YYEEEE. Trimming cost V 1 base and J 0 bases, with 10 bases left between them. This CDR3 spans 15 amino acids. As DNA, the CDR3 is TGTGCCAGCAGCTTGAAGGGTAGAGCTAACTATGGCTACACCTTC. It encodes CASSLKGRANYGYTF.

The chain employs TRBV7-9 and TRBJ1-5, with a tentative D call TRBD1 (5 bases). V dropped 3 bases and J dropped 2 bases, with 14 bases sitting between them. The CDR3 has 16 amino acids. Germline-derived CDR1 and CDR2 are SEHNR and FQNEAQ (reference sequence). The CDR3: CASSLGDGGGNQPQHF. The CDR3 DNA is TGTGCCAGCAGCTTGGGGGACGGGGGTGGCAATCAGCCCCAGCATTTT. The whole variable domain, remainder taken from reference TRBV7-9 and TRBJ1-5, is DTGVSQNPRHKITKRGQNVTFRCDPISEHNRLYWYRQTLGQGPEFLTYFQNEAQLEKSRLLSDRFSAERPKGSFSTLEIQRTEQGDSAMYLCASSLGDGGGNQPQHFGDGTRLSIL.

The rearrangement uses TRBV4-3 and TRBJ1-2; D is ambiguous. CDR1 and CDR2 (germline): LGHNA, YSLEER. The ends were cut back, 4 bases at V and 4 bases at J, with 13 bases in the middle. The CDR3 sequence is 14 residues long. The CDR3 loop is CASSPDKGLYGYTF. CDR3 in DNA: TGCGCCAGCAGCCCAGACAAGGGCCTCTATGGCTACACCTTC.

The rearrangement links TRBV13 to TRBJ2-2; TRBD1 matches 7 bases. There are 15 residues in the CDR3. The trim removed 0 bases at V and 9 bases at J, leaving 7 bases unmatched. Germline values: CDR1 PRHDT, CDR2 FYEKMQ (reference sequence). CDR3 nucleotide sequence: TGTGCCAGCAGCTTAGGGAGGGGGCCTCGGCGGGAGCTGTTTTTT. Protein product: CASSLGRGPRRELFF.

In this sample, this clonotype turned up many times. V is TRBV7-2 and J is TRBJ2-3, with 8 nucleotides matching TRBD2. Trimming removed 10 bases from V and 8 bases from J; junction bases left unmatched: 5. Germline loops: CDR1 SGHTA, CDR2 FQGNSA. CDR3 length: 11 amino acids. The CDR3 region has the DNA TGTGCCATCTCGGGGGGGAGTACGCAGTATTTT. This gives the protein CAISGGSTQYF.

This clonotype was observed a few times. The chain recombines TRBV19 with TRBJ2-1, with D perhaps matching TRBD2 (6 bases). CDR1 and CDR2 (germline): LNHDA, SQIVND (reference sequence). V lost 11 bases and J lost 5, with 28 bases in between. The CDR3 runs 17 residues. The CDR3 protein is CAAGQSWGGVSDNEQFF. CDR3 nucleotide sequence: TGTGCCGCAGGCCAATCTTGGGGCGGGGTTAGCGACAATGAGCAGTTCTTC.

This clonotype was found a few times. This sequence joins TRBV7-8 and TRBJ2-5, with 10 positions matching TRBD2. Germline CDR1 and CDR2: SGHVS and FQNEAQ. The CDR3 is 17 residues long. V was pared by 6 bases and J by 0 bases, with 10 bases of the junction left unmatched. CDR3 residues: CASSFSGGSPYQETQYF. The DNA for the CDR3 is TGTGCCAGCAGTTTTAGCGGGGGGTCACCATACCAAGAGACCCAGTACTTC.

This clonotype has only a few counts. The chain is built from TRBV10-3 and TRBJ1-2; the D is unclear. The CDR3 loop spans 13 amino acids. V lost 3 bases to trimming and J lost 2 bases, with 7 bases between them. Looked up from germline, CDR1 is ENHRY and CDR2 is SYGVKD. Here the CDR3 reads CAISEFKNYGYTF. The CDR3 DNA reads TGTGCCATCAGTGAATTTAAAAACTATGGCTACACCTTC.

This clonotype was recorded only once. A junction end diverges from the germline sequence, so it may reflect a read error. This chain links TRBV12-3 or TRBV12-4 with TRBJ1-4; the D is unclear. The CDR3 is 11 amino acids. For the CDR3, the DNA is TGTGCTAGCAGTTCGGAGGAAAAACTGTTTTTT. Encoded protein: CASSSEEKLFF.

In this sample, this clonotype turned up a few times. The V and J genes are TRBV19 and TRBJ2-1; weak D call: TRBD2 (5 bases). Trimming left V 0 bases short and J 0 bases short, with 12 bases between. Germline assignment: CDR1 LNHDA and CDR2 SQIVND (reference sequence). This CDR3 has 17 amino acids. This CDR3 is CASSIDPIGSSYNEQFF. CDR3 DNA sequence: TGTGCCAGTAGTATAGATCCGATTGGGAGCTCCTACAATGAGCAGTTCTTC.

The genes are TRBV28 and TRBJ2-1; TRBD1 or TRBD2 may be the D gene (5 bases each). The CDR3 sequence is 15 residues long. V was pared by 6 bases and J by 2 bases, with 14 bases between. CDR1 MDHEN and CDR2 SYDVKM come from the germline V gene. As DNA, the CDR3 is TGTGCCAGCAGCCCGGTGGGGGAACCCTACAATGAGCAGTTCTTC. Translation: CASSPVGEPYNEQFF. Full variable domain (outside the CDR3, taken from reference TRBV28 and TRBJ2-1): DVKVTQSSRYLVKRTGEKVFLECVQDMDHENMFWYRQDPGLGLRLIYFSYDVKMKEKGDIPEGYSVSREKKERFSLILESASTNQTSMYLCASSPVGEPYNEQFFGPGTRLTVL.

The V call is TRBV27, the J call TRBJ1-6; D uncertain. The V end was cut by 2 bases, the J end by 5 bases, with 19 bases between. The CDR3 runs to 18 residues. Germline V gene lookup returns CDR1 MNHEY and CDR2 SMNVEV (reference sequence). The CDR3 region has the DNA TGTGCCAGCAGTTTACCGTTCGTGGGAACAACAAATAATTCACCCCTCCACTTT. Amino acid sequence: CASSLPFVGTTNNSPLHF.

The chain links TRBV28 to TRBJ2-7, with 14 bases fitting TRBD2. Germline V CDR1 and CDR2: MDHEN, SYDVKM. V shed 5 bases and J 7 bases; nucleotides not matched to a gene: 7. The CDR3 covers 15 residues. The CDR3 DNA reads as TGTGCCAGCAGTACGAGACTAGCGGGGGGGGGTGAGCAGTACGTC. Its translation: CASSTRLAGGGEQYV.

This clonotype was counted only a few times. The chain joins TRBV10-3 to TRBJ1-5, with 8 positions matching TRBD1. With 2 bases clipped from V and 3 bases from J, the junction kept 6 bases outside the gene matches. Germline CDR1 ENHRY, CDR2 SYGVKD. The length of the CDR3 is 16 residues. The DNA of the CDR3 is TGTGCCATCAGTGAGCCCGGACAGGGACTCAATCAGCCCCAGCATTTT. It translates to CAISEPGQGLNQPQHF.

In this sample, this clonotype is medium-sized. The gene calls are TRBV7-8 and TRBJ2-7, with D perhaps TRBD1 (5 bases). Germline values: CDR1 SGHVS, CDR2 FQNEAQ. The CDR3 is made up of 15 amino acids. V was clipped by 6 bases and J by 6 bases, with 21 bases between them. The CDR3 sequence: CASRQLAREGGEQYF. CDR3 bases: TGTGCCAGCAGACAATTGGCCAGGGAAGGTGGCGAGCAGTACTTC. The full variable domain, in which reference TRBV7-8 and TRBJ2-7 provide the parts outside the CDR3, is GAGVSQSPRYKVAKRGQDVALRCDPISGHVSLFWYQQALGQGPEFLTYFQNEAQLDKSGLPSDRFFAERPEGSVSTLKIQRTQQEDSAVYLCASRQLAREGGEQYFGPGTRLTVT.

The CDR3 here is CASSQVEGAQETQYF. Written as DNA, the CDR3 is TGCGCCAGCAGCCAAGTCGAGGGTGCCCAAGAGACCCAGTACTTC. The gene calls are TRBV4-1 and TRBJ2-5, with D tentatively TRBD2 (5 bases). The germline V gene has CDR1 MGHRA and CDR2 YSYEKL. V was pared by 1 base and J by 1 base, with 10 bases between. This CDR3 has 15 residues.